The T cell receptor (beta chain) described here comes from a study of cytomegalovirus exposure and HLA in healthy donors. Comment on this clone: Its antigen is unknown.

The data were produced by immunoSEQ multiplex PCR, yet TCRdb's version contains in-frame clones alone and is incomplete. The sample has fewer than 150,000 clones, about 82% seen once. General study points: 150 or so TCR beta chains were listed as cytomegalovirus-associated. Cytomegalovirus status was reportedly diagnosed by the classifier with high sensitivity and specificity.

The sequencing input was PBMCs. The TCR comes from a man younger than 30 in good health and CMV-seronegative.

CDR3 coding DNA: TGTGCCAGCAGCCCCGCCCGCGGAGGGCCCTACGAGCAGTACTTC. Amino acid sequence: CASSPARGGPYEQYF. V usage is TRBV7-2 and J usage is TRBJ2-7, with D possibly matching TRBD2 (6 bases). CDR1 and CDR2 from the germline V gene are SGHTA and FQGNSA. CDR3 length equals 15 residues. The ends were cut back, 5 bases at V and 2 bases at J, with 16 bases in the middle.